This entry lists 28 T cell receptor beta chains sequenced from one sample in a study of T cell responses to AZD1222 COVID-19 vaccine (dated by TCRdb to 2020 to 2022). The time point label, read with the paper, signifies: sample from adult after SARS-CoV-2 infection, after symptom onset. To prepare the library, the immunoSEQ multiplex PCR assay was applied. TCRdb limited this immuneACCESS table to in-frame rearrangements with V and J called. A share of clones is missing; checked studies link under half to unresolved V genes, and the rest is unexplained. The sample table shows 150,000 or so clones, and roughly nine tenths are seen once. The top ten constitute over 6% of the sample. This specimen consisted of peripheral blood, obtained after recovery from COVID-19. These TCRs come from an adult who had recovered from COVID-19.

V is TRBV7-2 and J is TRBJ2-2; 13 positions agree with TRBD2. The germline V gene encodes CDR1 SGHTA and CDR2 FQGNSA. CDR3 size: 17 residues. The V segment lost 5 bases and the J segment 6 bases; nucleotides outside the gene matches: 9. Here the CDR3 DNA reads TGTGCCAGCAGCCCGACTAGCGGGGGGACCGCGCCCGGGGAGCTGTTTTTT. It is translated as CASSPTSGGTAPGELFF. The entire variable domain, with the rest obtained from reference TRBV7-2 and TRBJ2-2, is as follows: GAGVSQSPSNKVTEKGKDVELRCDPISGHTALYWYRQSLGQGLEFLIYFQGNSAPDKSGLPSDRFSAERTGGSVSTLTIQRTQQEDSAVYLCASSPTSGGTAPGELFFGEGSRLTVL.

CDR3 protein: CASSFGGFAGELFF. For the CDR3, the DNA is TGTGCCAGCAGCTTCGGGGGGTTCGCCGGGGAGCTGTTTTTT. The genes are TRBV9 and TRBJ2-2, with 7 bases aligning to TRBD2. The V gene end was trimmed by 4 bases and the J gene end by 6 bases; junction bases not matched to a gene: 6. This CDR3 spans 14 amino acids. The germline gives CDR1 SGDLS, CDR2 YYNGEE.

The rearrangement uses TRBV5-1 and TRBJ1-4; no clear D gene. The CDR3 loop spans 16 amino acids. Deletions cut 1 base from V and 4 bases from J, with 14 bases between. Germline V lookup: CDR1 SGHRS, CDR2 YFSETQ. In DNA form, the CDR3 reads TGCGCCAGCAGCTTGCGTCCGCCAGGCCTTAATGAAAAACTGTTTTTT. Amino acids: CASSLRPPGLNEKLFF. Full variable domain (remainder filled in from reference TRBV5-1 and TRBJ1-4): KAGVTQTPRYLIKTRGQQVTLSCSPISGHRSVSWYQQTPGQGLQFLFEYFSETQRNKGNFPGRFSGRQFSNSRSEMNVSTLELGDSALYLCASSLRPPGLNEKLFFGSGTQLSVL.

This clone came up once. The chain carries TRBV15 and TRBJ1-1; D is undetermined. The V end was cut by 0 bases, the J end by 8 bases, with 4 bases between. CDR3 length: 11 amino acids. Looked up from germline, CDR1 is LNHNV and CDR2 is YYDKDF (reference sequence). This CDR3 is CATSRDREAFF. The CDR3 coding sequence is TGTGCCACCAGCAGAGATCGCGAAGCTTTCTTT.

The V call is TRBV29-1, the J call TRBJ1-2; D might be TRBD1 (5 bases). Germline-derived CDR1 and CDR2 are SQVTM and ANQGSEA. Trimming removed 1 base from V and 0 bases from J, with 12 bases in between. The CDR3 loop spans 15 amino acids. The chain's CDR3 is CSVEVGATSNYGYTF. The CDR3 DNA sequence: TGCAGCGTTGAAGTTGGGGCCACTTCTAACTATGGCTACACCTTC. The variable domain in full, completed from reference TRBV29-1 and TRBJ1-2, reads SAVISQKPSRDICQRGTSLTIQCQVDSQVTMMFWYRQQPGQSLTLIATANQGSEATYESGFVIDKFPISRPNLTFSTLTVSNMSPEDSSIYLCSVEVGATSNYGYTFGSGTRLTVV.

This clone showed up just a few times. This sequence joins TRBV28 and TRBJ1-5; D ambiguous. V lost 2 bases to trimming and J lost 6 bases, with 11 bases between them. Germline assignment: CDR1 MDHEN and CDR2 SYDVKM. The length of the CDR3 is 14 residues. DNA for the CDR3: TGTGCCAGCAGTTTAAAAGGGTTCCGTCAGCCCCAGCATTTT. This encodes CASSLKGFRQPQHF.

J is TRBJ2-4 and V is TRBV2, with D maybe TRBD1 (5 bases). The germline gives CDR1 SNHLY, CDR2 FYNNEI. The CDR3 covers 15 residues. The germline V and J ends were trimmed by 7 bases and 0 bases, with 13 bases remaining between them. The CDR3 DNA reads as TGTGCCAGCAAACGGACGACAGTAGCCAAAAACATTCAGTACTTC. Its protein product is CASKRTTVAKNIQYF. Full variable domain (remainder filled in from reference TRBV2 and TRBJ2-4): EPEVTQTPSHQVTQMGQEVILRCVPISNHLYFYWYRQILGQKVEFLVSFYNNEISEKSEIFDDQFSVERPDGSNFTLKIRSTKLEDSAMYFCASKRTTVAKNIQYFGAGTRLSVL.

V and J are TRBV4-2 and TRBJ1-1, with D tentatively TRBD1 (5 bases). CDR1 and CDR2 from the germline V gene are LGHNA and YNFKEQ. The V end lost 2 bases, the J end lost 6 bases, and 13 bases lay between the germline ends. The CDR3 contains 14 residues. CDR3 coding DNA: TGTGCCAGCAGCCAAACCTCTGGGGCAGCTGAAGCTTTCTTT. Its protein product is CASSQTSGAAEAFF.

V gene TRBV7-2 combines with J gene TRBJ1-4; D is unresolved. Germline CDR1 and CDR2: SGHTA and FQGNSA. The CDR3 loop spans 15 amino acids. V was trimmed by 5 bases and J by 0 bases, leaving 10 bases between them. The CDR3 nucleotides are TGTGCCAGCAGCCCCTACTTCGCAACTAATGAAAAACTGTTTTTT. Amino acids: CASSPYFATNEKLFF.

This rearrangement joins TRBV6-5 to TRBJ2-4; D call uncertain. The CDR3 loop spans 15 amino acids. V lost 10 bases and J 2 bases, leaving 18 bases between the germline ends. Looked up from germline, CDR1 is MNHEY and CDR2 is SVGAGI. The CDR3 nucleotides are TGTGCCACCAACCGGGCCTCCCTGACCAAAAACATTCAGTACTTC. Translated: CATNRASLTKNIQYF.

The V call is TRBV19, the J call TRBJ2-7; 9 nucleotides align to TRBD1. V lost 10 bases, J lost 5 bases, and 12 bases stayed unmatched. This CDR3 has 14 residues. Germline V gene data show CDR1 as LNHDA and CDR2 as SQIVND (reference sequence). CDR3 sequence: CATRRRDRDDEQYF. DNA of the CDR3: TGTGCCACTCGTCGCCGGGACAGGGATGACGAGCAGTACTTC.

This chain joins TRBV6-2 or TRBV6-3 and TRBJ2-1; 10 positions agree with TRBD1. Per germline, CDR1 MNHEY and CDR2 SVGEGT. This CDR3 contains 17 residues. V lost 4 bases and J lost 6; bases outside the gene matches: 12. CDR3 loop: CASSSHSSRDRGNEQFF. CDR3 nucleotides: TGTGCCAGCAGTTCTCATTCGTCCCGGGACAGGGGCAATGAGCAGTTCTTC.

The chain uses TRBV25-1 and TRBJ1-6; 12 bases are shared with TRBD1. The V gene end was trimmed by 4 bases and the J gene end by 7 bases; junction bases not matched to a gene: 5. The V gene's germline CDR1 is MGHDK and CDR2 SYGVNS. The CDR3 consists of 16 residues. The CDR3 DNA sequence: TGTGCCAGCAGTGGGGACAGGGGGCTGCGAAATTCACCCCTCCACTTT. Its protein is CASSGDRGLRNSPLHF.

The chain couples TRBV28 to TRBJ2-7, with a tentative D call TRBD2 (5 bases). CDR1 is MDHEN, CDR2 SYDVKM, per germline. Trimming shortened V by 5 bases and J by 2 bases, and 13 bases separated the two germline ends. The CDR3 runs 14 residues. The CDR3 sequence: CASSGGGGAYEQYF. The CDR3 coding sequence is TGTGCCAGCAGTGGTGGAGGTGGGGCCTACGAGCAGTACTTC.

The chain combines TRBV19 with TRBJ2-2; possibly TRBD2 for D (5 bases). This CDR3 spans 12 amino acids. V was cut by 8 bases and J by 6 bases, with 10 bases left in between. CDR1 is LNHDA, CDR2 SQIVND, per germline (reference sequence). CDR3 bases: TGTGCCAGTTCCGAGGGTTCCGGGGAGCTGTTTTTT. Amino acid sequence: CASSEGSGELFF.

The rearrangement uses TRBV3-1 (or the pseudogene TRBV3-2) and TRBJ2-7; D ambiguous. V was trimmed by 1 base and J by 5 bases, leaving 15 bases between them. The CDR3 covers 15 residues. CDR1 is LGHDT and CDR2 is YNNKEL in the germline V gene (reference sequence). Written as DNA, the CDR3 is TGTGCCAGCAGCCAAGGCGCTTCAGGAAGCCACGAGCAGTACTTC. As protein: CASSQGASGSHEQYF.

The chain is built from TRBV6-2 or TRBV6-3 and TRBJ1-5; D not certain. CDR1 and CDR2 from the germline V gene are MNHEY and SVGEGT. CDR3 size: 13 residues. Trimming cost V 2 bases and J 11 bases, with 13 bases left between them. The DNA for the CDR3 is TGTGCCAGCAGTTACAGGCTTCCTCAAGCCCAGCATTTT. It translates to CASSYRLPQAQHF.

V usage is TRBV28 and J usage is TRBJ2-5; 10 bases are shared with TRBD2. The CDR3 is 14 amino acids. The ends lost 6 bases at V and 4 bases at J; junction bases unmatched: 5. From germline, CDR1 is MDHEN and CDR2 SYDVKM. CDR3 region: CASRGLAGVETQYF. CDR3 in DNA: TGTGCCAGCAGGGGTCTAGCGGGAGTAGAGACCCAGTACTTC.

The V call is TRBV7-2, the J call TRBJ2-7; possibly TRBD1 or TRBD2 for D (5 bases each). The ends were cut back, 4 bases at V and 0 bases at J, with 16 bases in the middle. The CDR3 extends over 16 amino acids. Per germline, CDR1 SGHTA and CDR2 FQGNSA. The CDR3 protein is CASSSPGTGRSYEQYF. The CDR3 region has the DNA TGTGCCAGCAGCTCCCCGGGAACAGGACGCTCCTACGAGCAGTACTTC.

This clone was detected once. The chain combines TRBV7-8 with TRBJ1-5; 10 bases agree with TRBD1. Trimming removed 1 base from V and 7 bases from J; junction bases left unmatched: 7. The CDR3 runs to 16 residues. Germline CDR1 SGHVS, CDR2 FQNEAQ. The CDR3 sequence: CASSLEDRGLGQPQHF. CDR3 bases: TGTGCCAGCAGCTTAGAAGACAGGGGGCTTGGGCAGCCCCAGCATTTT.

The V and J genes are TRBV4-1 and TRBJ1-4; no definite D call. The CDR3 length is 16 residues. CDR1 is MGHRA and CDR2 is YSYEKL in the germline V gene. Trimming stripped 0 bases from V and 7 bases from J, with 15 bases between. CDR3 DNA sequence: TGCGCCAGCAGCCAAGAATCGGCAGCTCGAACTGAAAAACTGTTTTTT. Encoded protein: CASSQESAARTEKLFF.

The rearrangement links TRBV6-1 to TRBJ2-2; D is possibly TRBD2 (6 bases). CDR1 is MNHNS, CDR2 SASEGT, per germline. This CDR3 is 16 amino acids long. V gave up 1 base and J gave up 4 bases, with 13 bases separating them. Here the CDR3 reads CASSEGLVRATGELFF. The CDR3 DNA reads TGTGCCAGCAGTGAAGGACTAGTTAGGGCCACCGGGGAGCTGTTTTTT.

The J gene is TRBJ1-5, the V gene TRBV19; D uncertain. V lost 3 bases, J lost 4 bases, and 10 bases lay in between. CDR3 length: 14 amino acids. Per the germline V gene, CDR1 is LNHDA and CDR2 is SQIVND (reference sequence). The CDR3 coding sequence is TGTGCCAGTAGTATTTTACGAGGGAATCAGCCCCAGCATTTT. Translating gives CASSILRGNQPQHF. Combining the CDR3 with reference TRBV19 and TRBJ1-5 gives the whole variable domain DGGITQSPKYLFRKEGQNVTLSCEQNLNHDAMYWYRQDPGQGLRLIYYSQIVNDFQKGDIAEGYSVSREKKESFPLTVTSAQKNPTAFYLCASSILRGNQPQHFGDGTRLSIL.

This chain links TRBV25-1 with TRBJ1-6; no firm D call. Germline V gives CDR1 MGHDK, CDR2 SYGVNS. This CDR3 comprises 13 residues. V was pared by 8 bases and J by 5 bases, with 10 bases between. The CDR3 region is CASAQGNNSPLHF. Written as DNA, the CDR3 is TGTGCCAGCGCACAAGGGAATAATTCACCCCTCCACTTT.

The chain combines TRBV29-1 with TRBJ2-7, with 9 bases aligning to TRBD2. Germline V CDR1 and CDR2: SQVTM, ANQGSEA. J gave up 4 bases and V 5 bases, and 3 bases lay outside the gene matches. The CDR3 is made up of 12 amino acids. This CDR3 reads CSVRTSEYEQYF. DNA of the CDR3: TGCAGCGTTCGGACTAGCGAGTACGAGCAGTACTTC.

Written as DNA, the CDR3 is TGTGCCAGCAGCTTAATGAACGGGGACACTGAAGCTTTCTTT. It codes for CASSLMNGDTEAFF. J is TRBJ1-1 and V is TRBV7-9; D unresolved. Germline V gene lookup returns CDR1 SEHNR and CDR2 FQNEAQ (reference sequence). The germline V and J ends were trimmed by 2 bases and 3 bases, with 10 bases remaining between them. CDR3 size: 14 residues. Together with reference TRBV7-9 and TRBJ1-1, the CDR3 gives the full variable domain: DTGVSQNPRHKITKRGQNVTFRCDPISEHNRLYWYRQTLGQGPEFLTYFQNEAQLEKSRLLSDRFSAERPKGSFSTLEIQRTEQGDSAMYLCASSLMNGDTEAFFGQGTRLTVV.

This chain connects TRBV10-1 to TRBJ2-3; possibly TRBD2 for D (6 bases). V shed 6 bases and J shed 0 bases, with 7 bases lying between them. CDR1 is WNHNN and CDR2 is SYGVQD in the germline V gene (reference sequence). The CDR3 is 13 amino acids. The CDR3 DNA reads as TGCGCCAGCAGGGCGGGAAGCACAGATACGCAGTATTTT. Residues: CASRAGSTDTQYF.

The chain is built from TRBV5-4 and TRBJ2-1; TRBD2 agrees at 12 bases. Trimming removed 5 bases from V and 7 bases from J; junction bases left unmatched: 7. The CDR3 spans 15 residues. CDR1 and CDR2 (germline): SGHNT, YYREEE (reference sequence). The chain's CDR3 is CASRQGLAGKNEQFF. DNA for the CDR3: TGTGCCAGCAGGCAAGGACTAGCGGGGAAGAATGAGCAGTTCTTC.